This T cell receptor beta chain was captured by sequencing in a study of cytomegalovirus exposure and HLA in healthy donors. Primers for the PCR totalled 60 Vbeta and 13 Jbeta. Clones were sequenced by immunoSEQ multiplex PCR, and TCRdb holds only the in-frame ones, with some missing. In the table there are some 180,000 clones, around 83% of which are singletons. Trimming took 4 bases from V and 2 from J; bases not matched to a gene: 6. This CDR3 is built from 15 residues. Per germline, CDR1 GTSNPN and CDR2 SVGIG (reference sequence). The clonotype originates from a man aged 40-55 years in good health and CMV-seropositive. The J gene is TRBJ1-5, the V gene TRBV30; TRBD1 matches at 9 bases. The sequenced sample consisted of PBMCs. The CDR3 region has the DNA TGTGCCTGGACTCTCCGGGACAGGGGCAATCAGCCCCAGCATTTT. The encoded protein is CAWTLRDRGNQPQHF.